This T cell receptor beta chain was recovered during a study of radiotherapy plus CTLA-4 blockade in lung cancer. Findings and caveats of the study: Reported findings show early blood T cell clone dynamics, with interferon-beta, best predicted response.

Note on this clone: Its antigen is not known.

TCRdb keeps only in-frame clones here, not all; method: immunoSEQ multiplex PCR. The table includes 11,000 to 15,000 clones, around 87% detected once. Germline V gives CDR1 SGHRS, CDR2 YFSETQ. The V end lost 4 bases, the J end lost 0 bases, and 13 bases lay between the germline ends. CDR3 length: 15 amino acids. This receptor was taken from a human donor with non-small cell lung cancer that progressed on radiotherapy plus ipilimumab. Some clones in this sample may be carry-over from other donors' samples. V is TRBV5-1 and J is TRBJ1-2; the D is unclear. This specimen consisted of peripheral blood, obtained from a patient treated with radiotherapy plus ipilimumab. In DNA, the CDR3 is TGCGCCAGCAGCCTAGACCCTCGCTCTAACTATGGCTACACCTTC. This encodes CASSLDPRSNYGYTF.